This TCR beta chain originates from a study of CD8 T cells in Susac syndrome. Study results and caveats: That the number of individuals in its TCR sequencing and HLA analysis was relatively small was acknowledged by the study.

As for this clonotype: Its cognate antigen is unknown.

Healthy donors matched for age and sex were used as controls. This CDR3 spans 19 amino acids. The V and J ends lost 1 base and 5 bases, in that order; junction bases with no gene match: 15. The germline V gene has CDR1 LGHDT and CDR2 YNNKEL (reference sequence). Random hexamers were used to reverse transcribe the RNA input (about 0.5 to 1 ug). Amplification of TCR beta CDR3 by immunoSEQ multiplex PCR spanned 54 Vbeta and 13 Jbeta. TCRdb independently ran MiXCR on the immunoSEQ multiplex PCR reads; one entry per CDR3 protein. The table lists about 100,000 distinct CDR3 sequences, approximately 95% of them singletons.

Input material: CD8+ T cells from PBMCs. This sequence joins TRBV3-1 and TRBJ2-1, with 9 bases identical to TRBD2. The TCR sequence derives from a human donor in good health. CDR3 sequence (DNA): TGTGCCAGCAGCCAAGTTCGGCGACTAGCGGTCCTTCGGGACAATGAGCAGTTCTTC. Encoded protein: CASSQVRRLAVLRDNEQFF.